The 21 T cell receptor beta chains below were found in one sample sequenced in a study of post-analysis software for immune sequencing data (dated by TCRdb to about 2015). The receptor library was made with PCR. Sequencing took place on an Illumina HiSeq 2500. To reduce PCR and sequencing biases, unique molecular identifiers were built into the TCR beta cDNA libraries. TCRdb reworked the public reads: Q25 trimming with fastp, MiXCR clone assembly, productive beta chains retained. Each CDR3 protein appears once, grouped with its most common genes and DNA. This sample holds roughly 430,000 distinct CDR3 sequences; roughly 40% were observed only once. The leading ten clones occupy 7.5% to 8.5% of the sample. Antigens for these TCRs are unknown. Results the study describes overall, beyond this receptor: Patients showed significantly higher frequencies than controls for about five TRBV segments, among them TRBV5-6, TRBV5-1 and TRBV20-1.

The sequenced sample consisted of blood. These receptors were collected from a girl aged 2 to 10 with multiple sclerosis.

The chain uses TRBV4-3 and TRBJ1-1; D unclear. Trimming removed 0 bases at V and 4 bases at J, with 6 bases between. Germline loops: CDR1 LGHNA, CDR2 YSLEER. The CDR3 loop spans 13 amino acids. Here the CDR3 reads CASSQDILTEAFF. Written as DNA, the CDR3 is TGCGCCAGCAGCCAAGACATACTCACTGAAGCTTTCTTT.

The chain links TRBV28 to TRBJ2-7; perhaps TRBD1 as D (6 bases). The length of the CDR3 is 12 residues. Germline assignment: CDR1 MDHEN and CDR2 SYDVKM. V shed 9 bases and J shed 6 bases, with 15 bases lying between them. The CDR3 nucleotides are TGTGCCAGTCACAGGGTGGGTCTCGAGCAGTACTTC. Amino acid sequence: CASHRVGLEQYF.

The chain combines TRBV27 with TRBJ2-7; TRBD2 agrees at 16 bases. With V trimmed by 3 bases and J by 4 bases, 12 bases remained unmatched. CDR1 is MNHEY, CDR2 SMNVEV, per germline (reference sequence). CDR3 length equals 19 residues. The CDR3 sequence is CASSFQLTGTSGGGYEQYF. The CDR3, as DNA: TGTGCCAGCAGTTTCCAACTGACCGGGACTAGCGGGGGGGGTTACGAGCAGTACTTC.

The chain joins TRBV20-1 to TRBJ2-4, with 9 nucleotides matching TRBD1. The CDR3 is made up of 16 amino acids. With V trimmed by 4 bases and J by 0 bases, 7 bases remained unmatched. CDR1 DFQATT and CDR2 SNEGSKA come from the germline V gene (reference sequence). The DNA for the CDR3 is TGCAGTGCTATCCGGGACAGGGTTCTAGCCAAAAACATTCAGTACTTC. Protein: CSAIRDRVLAKNIQYF.

The genes are TRBV12-3 or TRBV12-4 and TRBJ2-1, with D perhaps matching TRBD1 or TRBD2 (6 bases each). The CDR3 is 16 residues long. Between the trimmed V and J ends, which lost 4 bases and 3 bases, there was a span of 16 bases. CDR3 in DNA: TGTGCCAGCAGTTGGACGGTGGGGGGCAACTACAATGAGCAGTTCTTC. Translated, it gives CASSWTVGGNYNEQFF.

The chain uses TRBV7-9 and TRBJ2-3; 14 bases align to TRBD2. J lost 4 bases, V lost 4 bases, and 7 bases had no gene match. The CDR3 extends over 17 amino acids. Germline V gives CDR1 SEHNR, CDR2 FQNEAQ (reference sequence). CDR3 sequence (DNA): TGTGCCAGCAGCTCAGGGACTAGCGGGAGTGCGGCAGATACGCAGTATTTT. Its translation: CASSSGTSGSAADTQYF.

The chain has TRBV25-1 and TRBJ2-5, with 12 nucleotides matching TRBD1. Germline CDR1 is MGHDK and CDR2 is SYGVNS. The CDR3 loop spans 15 amino acids. With 4 bases clipped from V and 11 bases from J, the junction kept 11 bases outside the gene matches. The CDR3 nucleotides read TGTGCCAGCAGTGTTTCCGGGACAGGGGGCGGGGAGCAGTACTTC. Translation: CASSVSGTGGGEQYF.

The gene calls are TRBV4-2 and TRBJ1-5; TRBD1 is a possible D gene (6 bases). Trimming stripped 4 bases from V and 2 bases from J, with 18 bases between. Germline V gives CDR1 LGHNA, CDR2 YNFKEQ. The CDR3 is made up of 17 amino acids. The DNA of the CDR3 is TGTGCCAGCAGCCCCCATGCAGGGGCCCTGGGCAATCAGCCCCAGCATTTT. This codes for CASSPHAGALGNQPQHF.

This clonotype was counted between two and nine times. This chain joins TRBV27 and TRBJ2-1, with D possibly being TRBD2 (6 bases). Germline loops: CDR1 MNHEY, CDR2 SMNVEV (reference sequence). V was cut by 4 bases and J by 6 bases, with 10 bases left in between. The CDR3 sequence is 13 residues long. The CDR3 sequence is CASSYTGGNEQFF. The CDR3 coding sequence is TGTGCCAGCAGTTATACCGGGGGCAATGAGCAGTTCTTC.

This clonotype was counted only a few times. This chain uses TRBV7-9 with TRBJ1-1; D not resolved. Trimming left V 1 base short and J 3 bases short, with 9 bases between. CDR1 and CDR2 (germline): SEHNR, FQNEAQ (reference sequence). The CDR3 totals 14 residues. The DNA of the CDR3 is TGTGCCAGCAGCTTAGGACAATCATACACTGAAGCTTTCTTT. Amino acid sequence: CASSLGQSYTEAFF.

A few counts support this clonotype. The chain joins TRBV28 to TRBJ2-6; D gene unclear. Per the germline V gene, CDR1 is MDHEN and CDR2 is SYDVKM. The CDR3 length is 14 residues. V was pared by 5 bases and J by 0 bases, with 5 bases between. For the CDR3, the DNA is TGTGCCAGCAGTGCCCACTCTGGGGCCAACGTCCTGACTTTC. Translation: CASSAHSGANVLTF.

The chain has TRBV29-1 and TRBJ2-1, with 9 positions matching TRBD1. Germline CDR1 reads SQVTM; CDR2 reads ANQGSEA. The J segment lost 7 bases and the V segment lost 1 base, leaving 8 bases of the junction unmatched. The CDR3 has 15 amino acids. CDR3 nucleotide sequence: TGCAGCGTTGAAGGGGCGGGACAGGGACGGAATGAGCAGTTCTTC. Its protein product is CSVEGAGQGRNEQFF.

This chain links TRBV3-1 with TRBJ1-2; D is undetermined. V gave up 3 bases and J gave up 2 bases, with 7 bases separating them. This CDR3 is 13 amino acids long. CDR1 and CDR2 from the germline V gene are LGHDT and YNNKEL (reference sequence). CDR3 loop: CASSQADNYGYTF. For the CDR3, the DNA is TGTGCCAGCAGCCAGGCGGACAACTATGGCTACACCTTC.

The chain is built from TRBV2 and TRBJ2-5; D not resolved. The CDR3 totals 11 residues. Trimming pared 1 base from V and 7 bases from J, leaving 4 bases between. Germline V CDR1 and CDR2: SNHLY, FYNNEI. The CDR3 DNA reads TGTGCCAGCAGTGAAGAGTCGACCCAGTACTTC. Amino acids: CASSEESTQYF.

The rearrangement links TRBV7-9 to TRBJ2-6, with 9 bases fitting TRBD1. Per the germline V gene, CDR1 is SEHNR and CDR2 is FQNEAQ (reference sequence). V dropped 0 bases and J dropped 6; count of bases not matched to a gene: 9. The CDR3 consists of 18 residues. The CDR3 spells CASSLARRDREEANVLTF. CDR3 nucleotide sequence: TGTGCCAGCAGCTTAGCGCGGAGGGACAGGGAAGAGGCCAACGTCCTGACTTTC.

The gene calls are TRBV29-1 and TRBJ2-3; D is undetermined. V was clipped by 3 bases and J by 2 bases, with 9 bases between them. The CDR3 sequence is 13 residues long. Germline CDR1 is SQVTM and CDR2 is ANQGSEA. CDR3 loop: CSVDGRFTDTQYF. In DNA, the CDR3 is TGCAGCGTTGACGGCCGGTTCACAGATACGCAGTATTTT.

The chain combines TRBV29-1 with TRBJ2-5; tentatively, D is TRBD2 (6 bases). The germline V gene has CDR1 SQVTM and CDR2 ANQGSEA. The CDR3 has 18 residues. The V end was cut by 3 bases, the J end by 4 bases, with 27 bases between. For the CDR3, the DNA is TGCAGCGTTGATCGGGGGAAAATAGCCGATCCTAGGGTAGAGACCCAGTACTTC. Its protein product is CSVDRGKIADPRVETQYF. Drawing the rest from reference TRBV29-1 and TRBJ2-5, the complete variable domain is SAVISQKPSRDICQRGTSLTIQCQVDSQVTMMFWYRQQPGQSLTLIATANQGSEATYESGFVIDKFPISRPNLTFSTLTVSNMSPEDSSIYLCSVDRGKIADPRVETQYFGPGTRLLVL.

The chain couples TRBV20-1 to TRBJ2-3; 10 bases fit TRBD2. With 0 bases clipped from V and 1 base from J, the junction kept 1 base outside the gene matches. This CDR3 is 15 amino acids long. Germline V lookup: CDR1 DFQATT, CDR2 SNEGSKA (reference sequence). DNA of the CDR3: TGCAGTGCTAGAGATGGACTAGCGGGCACAGATACGCAGTATTTT. Protein sequence: CSARDGLAGTDTQYF.

This chain connects TRBV4-2 to TRBJ2-7; 11 bases agree with TRBD2. With 0 bases clipped from V and 2 bases from J, the junction kept 9 bases outside the gene matches. Germline-derived CDR1 and CDR2 are LGHNA and YNFKEQ. The CDR3 sequence is 18 residues long. CDR3 residues: CASSQEISTSGNTYEQYF. CDR3 nucleotides: TGTGCCAGCAGCCAAGAAATCTCGACTAGCGGGAACACCTACGAGCAGTACTTC.

The chain uses TRBV6-7 and TRBJ2-7, with D perhaps given as TRBD1 or TRBD2 (5 bases each). TRBV6-7 is assigned to the ORF class and has an uncertain function. The CDR3 has 15 residues. V was pared by 7 bases and J by 0 bases, with 16 bases between. The CDR3 sequence is CASTLRRGDSYEQYF. As DNA, the CDR3 is TGTGCCAGCACGTTACGGAGAGGGGACTCCTACGAGCAGTACTTC.

This clonotype has only a few counts. The chain recombines TRBV7-2 with TRBJ2-6, with D perhaps TRBD1 or TRBD2 (5 bases each). The germline V gene has CDR1 SGHTA and CDR2 FQGNSA. This CDR3 region has 16 residues. Trimming stripped 5 bases from V and 0 bases from J, with 11 bases between. The CDR3 region has the DNA TGTGCCAGCAGCCCGGGGCCAAGCTCTGGGGCCAACGTCCTGACTTTC. Amino acids: CASSPGPSSGANVLTF.